Listed below are T cell receptor beta chains from one sample, sequenced in a study of CD8 T cells in Susac syndrome. TCRdb re-called the immunoSEQ multiplex PCR reads through MiXCR, storing one row per CDR3 protein. The sample contains 350,000 to 550,000 distinct CDR3 sequences, 85% of which appear only once. The material sequenced was CD8+ T cells from PBMCs. The receptors originated from a human donor with multiple sclerosis. Both conserved end residues are part of each CDR3. The D gene is left open where the match is weak. Clone size is stated in some rows and not others, as once, few, many or a class when expanded.

abundance,v_gene,len,d_gene,j_gene,CDR3aa,CDR3nt
-,TRBV6-1,19,TRBD1,TRBJ1-5,CASSVLTGEVVKGNQPQHF,TGTGCCAGCAGTGTCCTGACAGGGGAGGTCGTGAAGGGCAATCAGCCCCAGCATTTT
-,TRBV10-2,10,-,TRBJ1-1,CACGGTEAFF,TGCGCCTGCGGGGGAACTGAAGCTTTCTTT
-,TRBV10-2,14,TRBD1,TRBJ2-3,CASSRTGQWDTQYF,TGCGCCAGCAGTAGGACAGGGCAATGGGATACGCAGTATTTT
-,TRBV13,13,-,TRBJ2-7,CASSPPEVYEQYF,TGTGCCAGCAGCCCCCCAGAGGTTTACGAGCAGTACTTC
-,TRBV15,15,-,TRBJ1-5,CATSRDLGAGQPQHF,TGTGCCACCAGCAGAGATCTGGGGGCCGGACAGCCCCAGCATTTT
-,TRBV7-3,17,TRBD1,TRBJ1-1,CASSLETGISLNTEAFF,TGTGCCAGCAGCTTAGAGACAGGGATCTCTCTGAACACTGAAGCTTTCTTT
-,TRBV20-1,15,TRBD2,TRBJ2-5,CSARELGREEETQYF,TGCAGTGCTAGAGAGTTGGGGAGGGAAGAAGAGACCCAGTACTTC
-,TRBV20-1,11,-,TRBJ1-2,CSALFMGGYTF,TGCAGTGCCCTCTTCATGGGAGGCTACACCTTC
-,TRBV4-1,16,TRBD1,TRBJ1-4,CASSQDQVTGNEKLFF,TGCGCCAGCAGCCAAGATCAGGTGACAGGGAATGAAAAACTGTTTTTT
-,TRBV5-1,15,-,TRBJ2-3,CASSCRQACTDTQYF,TGCGCCAGCAGCTGTCGACAGGCCTGTACAGATACGCAGTATTTT
-,TRBV6-1,14,-,TRBJ2-4,CASSQGGGENIQYF,TGTGCCAGCAGTCAGGGGGGGGGCGAAAACATTCAGTACTTC
-,TRBV28,16,-,TRBJ2-1,CASSFPSTGTNNEQFF,TGTGCCAGCAGTTTTCCCTCTACAGGGACCAACAATGAGCAGTTCTTC
-,TRBV6-1,13,-,TRBJ2-7,CASAPGTIYEQYF,TGTGCCAGCGCGCCGGGAACTATTTACGAGCAGTACTTC
-,TRBV7-9,16,-,TRBJ2-1,CASSSRLLSSYNEQFF,TGTGCCAGCAGCTCGCGCCTCTTGAGCTCCTACAATGAGCAGTTCTTC
few,TRBV5-6,14,TRBD1,TRBJ2-7,CASKDRGPTYEQYF,TGTGCCAGCAAAGACAGGGGGCCCACCTACGAGCAGTACTTC
-,TRBV11-2,17,TRBD1,TRBJ2-7,CASRPMAGTGGLGEQYF,TGTGCCAGCAGGCCAATGGCCGGGACAGGGGGCCTAGGCGAGCAGTACTTC
-,TRBV27,11,-,TRBJ1-1,CASSLGPRAFF,TGTGCCAGCAGTTTAGGCCCCCGAGCTTTCTTT
-,TRBV9,17,-,TRBJ2-1,CASSVPESLGLYNEQFF,TGTGCCAGCAGCGTACCAGAATCACTGGGCCTTTACAATGAGCAGTTCTTC
-,TRBV19,15,TRBD2,TRBJ2-1,CATTPTSGGGNEQFF,TGTGCCACCACCCCGACTAGCGGAGGAGGGAATGAGCAGTTCTTC
-,TRBV30,13,TRBD2,TRBJ2-7,CAWSVAGPREQYF,TGTGCCTGGAGTGTAGCGGGGCCGAGAGAGCAGTACTTC
-,TRBV2,15,-,TRBJ2-2,CASIRRGDDTGELFF,TGTGCCAGCATTAGAAGGGGGGACGACACCGGGGAGCTGTTTTTT
-,TRBV18,18,TRBD2,TRBJ2-1,CASSPQGLAGGVVNEQFF,TGTGCCAGCTCACCGCAGGGACTAGCGGGAGGCGTTGTAAATGAGCAGTTCTTC
-,TRBV25-1,15,-,TRBJ1-2,CASSEGPRGIGGYTF,TGTGCCAGCAGTGAAGGGCCCAGGGGAATCGGGGGCTACACCTTC
-,TRBV7-2,15,TRBD1,TRBJ1-2,CASSATQGGTNGYTF,TGTGCCAGCAGCGCAACACAGGGGGGTACGAATGGCTACACCTTC